This T cell receptor (beta chain) was identified in a study of response to subunit inactivated influenza vaccine. The CDR3 sequence is 15 residues long. The germline CDR1 and CDR2 sequences are SGHTA and FQGNSA. The J segment lost 7 bases and the V segment lost 1 base, leaving 7 bases of the junction unmatched. Study-level points and caveats: The authors proposed limited new T cell recruitment per seasonal influenza vaccination.

TCRdb fed the RT-PCR reads into MiXCR, producing one record per CDR3 protein. The sample carries about 650,000 distinct CDR3 sequences, around 15% recorded once. Remarks on this clonotype: Its antigen is not identified.

This TCR was recovered from a man aged 45 to 65 who received an inactivated influenza vaccine. J is TRBJ2-1 and V is TRBV7-2, with TRBD2 identical over 7 bases. The sample here was PBMCs from blood, taken less than 15 days before vaccination. CDR3 nucleotides: TGTGCCAGCAGCTTAGAGAGCGGGAACTTAAATGAGCAGTTCTTC. Its protein is CASSLESGNLNEQFF.